Below are 18 T cell receptor beta chains sequenced from a single sample in a study of blood T cell repertoires in COVID-19. Libraries were prepared by immunoSEQ multiplex PCR; TCRdb keeps only in-frame clonotypes and omits some of them. The sample has 9,100 or so clones, 65% to 90% seen once. The specimen was peripheral blood. These receptor sequences come from a human donor with active COVID-19. The donor label of this sample is uncertain.

In DNA form, the CDR3 reads TGCGCCAGCAGCTTAGGGGATCTGAGCTACGAGCAGTACTTC. Its translation is CASSLGDLSYEQYF. The chain combines TRBV5-1 with TRBJ2-7; possibly TRBD1 for D (5 bases). The V gene lost 2 bases and the J gene lost 3 bases, with 12 bases spanning the gap. The CDR3 runs to 14 residues. Germline V gene lookup returns CDR1 SGHRS and CDR2 YFSETQ.

The chain is built from TRBV5-1 and TRBJ2-7, with TRBD2 matching over 8 bases. The germline gives CDR1 SGHRS, CDR2 YFSETQ. The CDR3 covers 14 residues. Losses at the gene ends were 4 bases for V and 5 bases for J; bases not matched to a gene: 8. The CDR3 DNA reads as TGCGCCAGCAGCCCTGTAGGACTAGCCGACGAGCAGTACTTC. This encodes CASSPVGLADEQYF.

V and J are TRBV4-3 and TRBJ2-2; D is unresolved. Per germline, CDR1 LGHNA and CDR2 YSLEER. V was cut by 1 base and J by 5 bases, with 5 bases left in between. The CDR3 is 13 amino acids. CDR3: CASSQGPTGELFF. CDR3 DNA: TGCGCCAGCAGCCAAGGTCCGACCGGGGAGCTGTTTTTT.

The chain couples TRBV7-9 to TRBJ2-2; the D gene is possibly TRBD1 (5 bases). Per the germline V gene, CDR1 is SEHNR and CDR2 is FQNEAQ (reference sequence). The CDR3 spans 13 residues. V lost 5 bases and J 9 bases, leaving 13 bases between the germline ends. CDR3 loop: CASSTSRGRELFF. CDR3 bases: TGTGCCAGCAGCACTTCTAGGGGTCGGGAGCTGTTTTTT.

This chain connects TRBV19 to TRBJ2-7; D is uncertain. This CDR3 is 13 amino acids long. From germline, CDR1 is LNHDA and CDR2 SQIVND (reference sequence). Trimming pared 3 bases from V and 0 bases from J, leaving 6 bases between. The CDR3 DNA is TGTGCCAGTAGTATGTCAGTCTCCTACGAGCAGTACTTC. Its protein product is CASSMSVSYEQYF.

The V call is TRBV15, the J call TRBJ1-6; no reliable D call. V was shortened by 8 bases and J by 0 bases, with 14 bases between the two germline ends. Germline V CDR1 and CDR2: LNHNV, YYDKDF (reference sequence). This CDR3 has 16 amino acids. The CDR3 is CATRAEGNSYNSPLHF. The CDR3 DNA reads as TGTGCCACCCGCGCCGAGGGAAACTCCTATAATTCACCCCTCCACTTT.

The chain uses TRBV5-1 and TRBJ2-4, with TRBD2 matching 12 bases. The CDR3 covers 19 residues. Looked up from germline, CDR1 is SGHRS and CDR2 is YFSETQ. V lost 0 bases, J lost 8 bases, and 15 bases stayed unmatched. For the CDR3, the DNA is TGCGCCAGCAGCTTGGATCGGCTAGCGGGAGGGCCAGGGATAGACATTCAGTACTTC. Translation: CASSLDRLAGGPGIDIQYF.

This chain uses TRBV5-4 with TRBJ1-1, with 9 positions matching TRBD1. CDR3 length: 15 residues. V gave up 4 bases and J gave up 3 bases; unmatched junction bases: 7. CDR1 SGHNT and CDR2 YYREEE come from the germline V gene (reference sequence). CDR3: CASSPPGQGYTEAFF. CDR3 coding DNA: TGTGCCAGCAGCCCGCCGGGACAGGGATACACTGAAGCTTTCTTT.

The chain recombines TRBV2 with TRBJ2-3; TRBD1 might be the D (6 bases). The CDR3 extends over 15 amino acids. The V gene's germline CDR1 is SNHLY and CDR2 FYNNEI. The ends were cut back, 7 bases at V and 0 bases at J, with 14 bases in the middle. CDR3 sequence reads: CASTGNRVSTDTQYF. The DNA of the CDR3 is TGTGCCAGCACTGGAAACAGGGTGAGCACAGATACGCAGTATTTT.

The count of this clone is one. The V and J genes are TRBV20-1 and TRBJ2-7; TRBD2 agrees at 9 bases. The V gene end was trimmed by 3 bases and the J gene end by 6 bases; junction bases not matched to a gene: 12. CDR1 and CDR2 from the germline V gene are DFQATT and SNEGSKA (reference sequence). This CDR3 is built from 15 residues. The CDR3 sequence: CSASGLAGTRREQYV. In DNA form, the CDR3 reads TGCAGTGCTAGTGGGCTAGCGGGAACGCGTCGCGAGCAGTACGTC.

J is TRBJ2-2 and V is TRBV27; maybe TRBD2 (5 bases). Germline V gene sequence: CDR1 MNHEY, CDR2 SMNVEV (reference sequence). Trimming shortened V by 2 bases and J by 0 bases, and 16 bases separated the two germline ends. The CDR3 has 18 residues. CDR3 DNA sequence: TGTGCCAGCAGTTTAGAATCCAGCGGATACGCGAACACCGGGGAGCTGTTTTTT. Translated: CASSLESSGYANTGELFF.

V and J are TRBV25-1 and TRBJ2-5; weak D call: TRBD2 (7 bases). Looked up from germline, CDR1 is MGHDK and CDR2 is SYGVNS. Trimming took off 4 bases at V and 4 bases at J, with 16 bases between the two ends. The CDR3 runs to 15 residues. The CDR3 is CASSGGGGVLETQYF. For the CDR3, the DNA is TGTGCCAGCAGTGGGGGAGGGGGGGTGTTAGAGACCCAGTACTTC.

The CDR3 nucleotides read TGTGCCAGCAGTTACCTACGCGCAGGGGGCGGCGGCTACACCTTC. Amino acids: CASSYLRAGGGGYTF. The J gene is TRBJ1-2, the V gene TRBV6-6; 8 bases match TRBD1. The V and J ends lost 2 bases and 8 bases, in that order; junction bases with no gene match: 10. CDR3 size: 15 residues. CDR1 MNHNY and CDR2 SVGAGI come from the germline V gene (reference sequence).

The chain has TRBV5-1 and TRBJ2-7, with a weak D call TRBD2 (6 bases). The CDR3 totals 16 residues. Trimming cost V 7 bases and J 3 bases, with 23 bases left between them. The V gene's germline CDR1 is SGHRS and CDR2 YFSETQ. The CDR3 DNA is TGCGCCAGCTCTAGGACGCGGGGACCCTTTATCTACGAGCAGTACTTC. As protein: CASSRTRGPFIYEQYF.

The V and J genes are TRBV18 and TRBJ1-4; the D gene is possibly TRBD1 (6 bases). CDR3 size: 16 residues. The V end lost 0 bases, the J end lost 8 bases, and 16 bases lay between the germline ends. The germline CDR1 and CDR2 sequences are KGHSH and LQKENI. The CDR3 coding sequence is TGTGCCAGCTCACCACCGGGGCAGGGGTTCCAGGAAAAACTGTTTTTT. Translation gives CASSPPGQGFQEKLFF.

The genes are TRBV21-1 and TRBJ2-7; TRBD2 is the table's D call and was not checked against the DNA. TRBV21-1 is a pseudogene segment. There are 16 residues in the CDR3. CDR3 in amino acids: CASSKTSPYPPYEQYF. In DNA, the CDR3 is TGTGCCAGCAGCAAAACGAGCCCTTACCCGCCCTACGAGCAGTACTTC.

CDR3 residues: CASSLPSSGTGHRYEQYF. The DNA of the CDR3 is TGTGCCAGCAGTTTACCCTCTTCGGGGACAGGACACCGCTACGAGCAGTACTTC. The gene calls are TRBV28 and TRBJ2-7, with 8 bases lining up with TRBD1. CDR1 is MDHEN, CDR2 SYDVKM, per germline. The junction had 15 bases not matched to a gene; V was cut back by 2 bases and J by 3 bases. The CDR3 sequence is 18 residues long.

V and J are TRBV12-3 or TRBV12-4 and TRBJ2-4; D may be TRBD2 (6 bases). The CDR3 is 13 amino acids. Trimming took 1 base from V and 6 from J, leaving 7 bases between them. The CDR3 region has the DNA TGTGCCAGCAGTTTAGGCGGGGTAAACATTCAGTACTTC. It codes for CASSLGGVNIQYF.